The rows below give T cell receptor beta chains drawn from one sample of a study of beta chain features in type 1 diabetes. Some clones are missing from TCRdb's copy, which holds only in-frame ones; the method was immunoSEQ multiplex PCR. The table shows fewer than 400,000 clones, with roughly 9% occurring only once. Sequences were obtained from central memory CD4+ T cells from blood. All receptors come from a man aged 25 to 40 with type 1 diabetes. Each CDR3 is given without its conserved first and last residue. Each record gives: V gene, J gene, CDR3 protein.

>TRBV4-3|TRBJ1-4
ASSQDAGVNEKLF
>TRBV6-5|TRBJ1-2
ASTSTQHGYT
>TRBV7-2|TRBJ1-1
ATVGQTNTEAF
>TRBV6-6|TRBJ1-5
ASIRDTNQPQH
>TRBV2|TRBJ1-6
ASSLDRGGSPLH
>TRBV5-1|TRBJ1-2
ASLPGTGNSYGYT
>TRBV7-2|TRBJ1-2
ASSLERGTSRVHGYT
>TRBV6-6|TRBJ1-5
ASSYSWESSNQPQH
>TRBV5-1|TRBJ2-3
ASSLGSWRDTQY
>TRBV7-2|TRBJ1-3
ASSSTTRTGNTIY
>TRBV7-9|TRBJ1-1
ASRLQGLNTEAF
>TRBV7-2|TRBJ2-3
ASSSKTGVTDTQY
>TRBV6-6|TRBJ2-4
ASSYALAGGLGY
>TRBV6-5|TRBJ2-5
ASSYVGETQY
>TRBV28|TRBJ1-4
ASMEDLGANEKLF
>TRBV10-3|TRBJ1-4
AISASGTGGSTNEKLF
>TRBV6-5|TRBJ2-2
ASRFSGDTGELF
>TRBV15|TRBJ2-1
ATSRDPASNEQF
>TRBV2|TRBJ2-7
ASSENRIGNEQY
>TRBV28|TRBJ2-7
ASSTSGTREQY
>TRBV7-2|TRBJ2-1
ASSLGGTEQF
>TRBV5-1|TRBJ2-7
ASSWSSAYEQY
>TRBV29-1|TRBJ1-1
SVEGDVGAYTEAF